The clone carrying this TCR beta chain was seen many times. The entry originates in a study of regulatory T cells in long-lasting Graves disease. Across the whole study: Newly diagnosed Graves' patients took antithyroid drugs under 3 months.

iRepertoire HTBI primers and Arm-PCR of CDR3 regions built TCR beta libraries. TCRdb ran MiXCR on the multiplex PCR reads and lists one entry per CDR3 protein. The top ten hold 12% of the sample, which has 450,000 to 500,000 distinct CDR3 sequences, about 16% seen once. Specified time point: newly diagnosed GD, antithyroid drugs for less than 3 months. Making the TCR library involved RNA that had been extracted from PBMCs. Germline V gene lookup returns CDR1 SGHTA and CDR2 FQGNSA. The CDR3 sequence is 17 residues long. Trimming removed 2 bases from V and 4 bases from J; junction bases left unmatched: 11. This sample was also put to use in a study of T cells in Graves' hyperthyroidism and ophthalmopathy. That work adds: The HTBI primer set served for first-round RT-PCR of the TCR CDR3.

The J gene is TRBJ2-5, the V gene TRBV7-2; 9 positions agree with TRBD2. The clonotype was recovered from a man between 35 and 55 years old with Graves disease. The sample in question was peripheral blood mononuclear cells (PBMCs), obtained at new diagnosis, from a patient treated with antithyroid drugs. For the CDR3, the DNA is TGTGCCAGCAGCTTAAGAACTAGCGGGTTTTGGGTAGAGACCCAGTACTTC. It encodes CASSLRTSGFWVETQYF.